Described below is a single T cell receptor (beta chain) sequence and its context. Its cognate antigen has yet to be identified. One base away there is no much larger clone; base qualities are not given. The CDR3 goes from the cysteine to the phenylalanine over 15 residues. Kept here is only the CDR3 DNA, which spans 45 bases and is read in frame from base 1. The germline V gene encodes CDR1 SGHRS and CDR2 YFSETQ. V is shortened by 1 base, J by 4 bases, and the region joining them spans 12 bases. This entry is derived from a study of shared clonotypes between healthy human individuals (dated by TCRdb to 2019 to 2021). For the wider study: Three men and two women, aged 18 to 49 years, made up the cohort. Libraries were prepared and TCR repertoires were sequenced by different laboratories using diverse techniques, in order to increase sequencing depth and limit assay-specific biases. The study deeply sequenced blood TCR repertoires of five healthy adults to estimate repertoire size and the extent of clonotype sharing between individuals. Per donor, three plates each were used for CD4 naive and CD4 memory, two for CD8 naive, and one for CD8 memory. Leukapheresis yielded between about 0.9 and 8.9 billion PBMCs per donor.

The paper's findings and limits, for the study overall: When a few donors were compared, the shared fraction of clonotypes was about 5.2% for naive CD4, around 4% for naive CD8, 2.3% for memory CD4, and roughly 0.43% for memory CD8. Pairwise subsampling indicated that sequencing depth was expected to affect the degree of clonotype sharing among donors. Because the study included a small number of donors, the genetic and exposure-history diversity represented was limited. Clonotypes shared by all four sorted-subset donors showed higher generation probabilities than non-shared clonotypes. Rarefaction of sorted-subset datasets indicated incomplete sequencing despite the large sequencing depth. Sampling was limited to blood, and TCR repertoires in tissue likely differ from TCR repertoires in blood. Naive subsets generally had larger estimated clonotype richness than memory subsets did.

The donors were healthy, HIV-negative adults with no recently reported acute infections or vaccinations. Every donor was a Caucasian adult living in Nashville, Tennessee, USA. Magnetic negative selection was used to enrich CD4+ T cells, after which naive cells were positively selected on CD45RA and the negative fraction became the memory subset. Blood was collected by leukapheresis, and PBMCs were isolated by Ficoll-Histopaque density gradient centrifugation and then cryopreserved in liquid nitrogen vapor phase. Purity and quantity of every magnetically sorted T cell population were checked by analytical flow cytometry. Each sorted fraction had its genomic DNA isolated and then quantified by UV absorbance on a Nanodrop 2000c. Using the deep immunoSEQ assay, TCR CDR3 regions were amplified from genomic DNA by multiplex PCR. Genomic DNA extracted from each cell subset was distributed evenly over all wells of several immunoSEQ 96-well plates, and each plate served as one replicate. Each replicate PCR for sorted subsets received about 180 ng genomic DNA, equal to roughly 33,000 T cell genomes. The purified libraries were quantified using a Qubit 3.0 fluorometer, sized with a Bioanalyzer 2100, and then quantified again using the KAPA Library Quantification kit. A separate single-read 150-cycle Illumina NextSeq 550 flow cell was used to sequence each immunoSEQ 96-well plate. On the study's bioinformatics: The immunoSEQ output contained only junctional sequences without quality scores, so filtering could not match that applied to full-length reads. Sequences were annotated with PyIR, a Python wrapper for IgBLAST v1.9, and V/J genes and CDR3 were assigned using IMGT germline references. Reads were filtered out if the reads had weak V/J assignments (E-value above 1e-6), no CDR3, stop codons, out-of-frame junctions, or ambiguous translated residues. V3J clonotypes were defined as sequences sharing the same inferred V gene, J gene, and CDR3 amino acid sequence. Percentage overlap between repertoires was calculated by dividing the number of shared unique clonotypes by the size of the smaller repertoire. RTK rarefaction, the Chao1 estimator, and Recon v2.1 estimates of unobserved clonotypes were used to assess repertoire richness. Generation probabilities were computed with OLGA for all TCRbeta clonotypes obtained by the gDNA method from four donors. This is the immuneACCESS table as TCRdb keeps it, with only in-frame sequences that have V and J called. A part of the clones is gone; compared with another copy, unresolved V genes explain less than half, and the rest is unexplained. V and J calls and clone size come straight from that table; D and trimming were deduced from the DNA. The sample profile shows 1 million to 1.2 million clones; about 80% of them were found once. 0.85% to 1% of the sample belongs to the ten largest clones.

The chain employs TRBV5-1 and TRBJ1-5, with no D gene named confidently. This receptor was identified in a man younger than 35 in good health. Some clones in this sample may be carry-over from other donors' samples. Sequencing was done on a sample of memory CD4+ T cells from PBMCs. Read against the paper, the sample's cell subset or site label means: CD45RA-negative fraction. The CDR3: CASSLYGSVNQPQHF. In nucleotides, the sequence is TGCGCCAGCAGCTTGTACGGATCAGTAAATCAGCCCCAGCATTTT.